The source of this T cell receptor (beta chain) is a study of T cells in localized non-small cell lung cancer. General study findings and limits: The study sequenced only one region of the tumor. As a result, intratumor heterogeneity could not be excluded and remains possible. Adjacent uninvolved lung had the highest clonality, suggesting focused antigen responses.

The germline gives CDR1 SGHNT, CDR2 YYREEE (reference sequence). Trimming cost V 0 bases and J 8 bases, with 11 bases left between them. This CDR3 region has 13 residues. As for this clone: Antigen specificity is unknown.

Sequenced by immunoSEQ multiplex PCR; TCRdb stores in-frame clones only, minus some. The sample yields around 80,000 clones, around 81% seen once. This rearrangement joins TRBV5-4 to TRBJ1-2; a possible D gene is TRBD1 (5 bases). The receptor's source is a man aged 40 to 69 with stage II squamous cell lung carcinoma. The sample here was PBMCs, taken before any cancer treatment. CDR3 coding DNA: TGTGCCAGCAGCTTGGGCAGGGAAGGAGGCTACACCTTC. Translation: CASSLGREGGYTF.